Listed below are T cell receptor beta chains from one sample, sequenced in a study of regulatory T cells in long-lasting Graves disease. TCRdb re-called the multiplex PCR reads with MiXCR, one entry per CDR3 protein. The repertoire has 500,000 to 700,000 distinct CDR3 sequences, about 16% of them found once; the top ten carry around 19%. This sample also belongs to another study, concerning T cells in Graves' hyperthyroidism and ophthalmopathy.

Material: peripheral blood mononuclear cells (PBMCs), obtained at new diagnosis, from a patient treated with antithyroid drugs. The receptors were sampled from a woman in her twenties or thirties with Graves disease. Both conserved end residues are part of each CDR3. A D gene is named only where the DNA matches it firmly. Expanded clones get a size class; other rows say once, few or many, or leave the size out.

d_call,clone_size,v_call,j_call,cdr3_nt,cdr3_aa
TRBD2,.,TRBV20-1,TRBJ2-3,TGCAGTGCCCGGACTAGCGGATACACAGATACGCAGTATTTT,CSARTSGYTDTQYF
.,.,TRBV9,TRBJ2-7,TGTGCCAGCAGCGTAGGCCCCCATTTCGGGGTCAAGGGCTACGAGCAGTACTTC,CASSVGPHFGVKGYEQYF
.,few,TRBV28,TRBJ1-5,TGTGCCAGCAGTTTTTCAGGGGCAGGCAATCAGCCCCAGCATTTT,CASSFSGAGNQPQHF
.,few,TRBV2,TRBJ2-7,TGTGCCAGCAGACAGGGTTTGGGCGAGCAGTACTTC,CASRQGLGEQYF
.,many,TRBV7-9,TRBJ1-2,TGTGCCAGCAGCCCTCCGGGACCGACCGGCTACACCTTC,CASSPPGPTGYTF
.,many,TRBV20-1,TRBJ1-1,TGCAGTGCTAGGCGGGAGAGCATGAACACTGAAGCTTTCTTT,CSARRESMNTEAFF
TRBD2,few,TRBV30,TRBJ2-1,TGTGCCTGGCGAACGGGGGGGGCGTACAATGAGCAGTTCTTC,CAWRTGGAYNEQFF
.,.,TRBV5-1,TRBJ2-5,TGCGCCAGCAGCTTGGTAGCAAATATCCAAGAGACCCAGTACTTC,CASSLVANIQETQYF
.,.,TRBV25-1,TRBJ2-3,TGTGCCAGCAGGCACAGGGTCACAGATACGCAGTATTTT,CASRHRVTDTQYF
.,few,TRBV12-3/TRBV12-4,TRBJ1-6,TGTGCCAGCATCTCGTCGAGGGTGCTCCATAATTCACCCCTCCACTTT,CASISSRVLHNSPLHF
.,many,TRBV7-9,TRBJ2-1,TGTGCCAGCAGCTTAGGTGCCTATAACAATGAGCAGTTCTTC,CASSLGAYNNEQFF
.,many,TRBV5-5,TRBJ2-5,TGTGCCAGCAGGGCCAGCAGCTACCAAGAGACCCAGTACTTC,CASRASSYQETQYF
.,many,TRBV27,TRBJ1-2,TGTGCCAGCAGTCCCGCCCCGACTCTTAACTATGGCTACACCTTC,CASSPAPTLNYGYTF
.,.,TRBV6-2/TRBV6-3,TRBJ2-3,TGTGCCAGCAGTTCCCGACAGGAAGCAGATACGCAGTATTTT,CASSSRQEADTQYF
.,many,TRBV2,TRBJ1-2,TGTGCCAGCAGTGTCACGCAGACGCAATATGGCTACACCTTC,CASSVTQTQYGYTF
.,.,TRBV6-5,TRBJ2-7,TGTGCCAGCAGTTACTCGAACGTGTACGAGCAGTACTTC,CASSYSNVYEQYF
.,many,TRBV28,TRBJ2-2,TGTGCCAGCGTGTGGGCGGGGATCAACACCGGGGAGCTGTTTTTT,CASVWAGINTGELFF
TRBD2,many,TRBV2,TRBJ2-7,TGTGCCATCGGGACTAGCGGGCCCTACGAGCAGTACTTC,CAIGTSGPYEQYF
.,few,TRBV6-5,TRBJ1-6,TGTGCCAGCAGTTACCTCGAGCCGATGAGCTCCTATAATTCACCCCTCCACTTT,CASSYLEPMSSYNSPLHF
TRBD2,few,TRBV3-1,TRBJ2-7,TGTGCCAGCAGCCAAGATGGAGCAGGTGGGCTAGCGGGAGAGACCTACGAGCAGTACTTC,CASSQDGAGGLAGETYEQYF
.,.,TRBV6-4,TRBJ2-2,TGTGCCAGCAGTAAACTGACAGTCGCCGGGGAGCTGTTTTTT,CASSKLTVAGELFF
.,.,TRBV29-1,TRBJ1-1,TGCAGCGGAAAGAAGGGCACTGAAGCTTTCTTT,CSGKKGTEAFF
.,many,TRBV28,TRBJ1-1,TGTGCCAGCAGCCGCGGAGGTTCGTGGAACACTGAAGCTTTCTTT,CASSRGGSWNTEAFF
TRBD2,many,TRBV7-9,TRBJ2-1,TGTGCCAGCAGAACCGGGACTAGCGGTTATACCTACAATGAGCAGTTCTTC,CASRTGTSGYTYNEQFF
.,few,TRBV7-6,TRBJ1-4,TGTGCCAGCAGCTTAGCCGGACAGACAACTAATGAAAAACTGTTTTTT,CASSLAGQTTNEKLFF
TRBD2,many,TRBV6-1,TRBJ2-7,TGTGCCAGCAGGGCGGGAGTAGTCTACGAGCAGTACTTC,CASRAGVVYEQYF
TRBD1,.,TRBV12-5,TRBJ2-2,TGTGCTAGTGGGTCCGGACAGGGACGGACCGGGGAGCTGTTTTTT,CASGSGQGRTGELFF
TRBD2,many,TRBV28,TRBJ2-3,TGTGCCAGCAGTTTAAGATCCGGGACTAGCGGGAGGTCTAGCACAGATACGCAGTATTTT,CASSLRSGTSGRSSTDTQYF
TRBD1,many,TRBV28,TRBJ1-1,TGTGCCAGCAGATCCCACAGGGGTTGGGCGATTGAAGCTTTCTTT,CASRSHRGWAIEAFF
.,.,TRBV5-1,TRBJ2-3,TGCGCCAGCAGCTTCGCGTCTGTTGGGGGGCTCGGAGATACGCAGTATTTT,CASSFASVGGLGDTQYF
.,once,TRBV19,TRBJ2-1,TGTGCCAGTAAAACAGGGATATCATCCCATGAGCAGTTCTTC,CASKTGISSHEQFF
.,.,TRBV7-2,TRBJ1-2,TGTGCCAGCAGCAAGGCGTCGGACTATGGCTACACCTTC,CASSKASDYGYTF
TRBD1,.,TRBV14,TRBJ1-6,TGTGCCAGCAGCCAGTCGGGACAGGGCCATTCACCCCTCCACTTT,CASSQSGQGHSPLHF
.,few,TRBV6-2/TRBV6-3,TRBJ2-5,TGTGCCAGCAGATTAGAGGGGCTATCCGGGGGGACCCAGTACTTC,CASRLEGLSGGTQYF